This TCR beta chain stems from a study of blood T cell repertoires in COVID-19. The CDR3 sequence is 17 residues long. V shed 0 bases, J shed 2 bases, and the junction held 10 bases outside the gene matches. Looked up from germline, CDR1 is SGHRS and CDR2 is YFSETQ. Individuals aged about 18 to 90 years were recruited from 24 US areas. Sequencing was performed with immunoSEQ multiplex PCR; in TCRdb, only in-frame clones are kept and a portion is missing. The sample shows about 350,000 clones, roughly 87% of them seen only once. The sequencing sample was made of PBMCs or T cells enriched from blood (not recorded which). This sequence originates from a woman in her 30s who had recovered from COVID-19. The J gene is TRBJ2-7, the V gene TRBV5-1, with TRBD1 matching 8 bases. CDR3 region: CASSLGGQGAFAYEQYF. The CDR3 bases are TGCGCCAGCAGCTTGGGTGGACAGGGTGCCTTTGCCTACGAGCAGTACTTC.